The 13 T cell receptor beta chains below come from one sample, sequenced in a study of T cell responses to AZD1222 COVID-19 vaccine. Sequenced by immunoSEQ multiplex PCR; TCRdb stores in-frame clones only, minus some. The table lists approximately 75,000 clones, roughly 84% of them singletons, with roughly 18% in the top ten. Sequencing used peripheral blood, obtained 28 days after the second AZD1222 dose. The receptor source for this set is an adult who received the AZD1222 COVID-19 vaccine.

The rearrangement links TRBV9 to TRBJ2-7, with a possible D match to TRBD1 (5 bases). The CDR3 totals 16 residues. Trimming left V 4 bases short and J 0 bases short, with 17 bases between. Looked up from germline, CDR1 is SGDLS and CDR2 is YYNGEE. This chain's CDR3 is CASSTDSLGSSYEQYF. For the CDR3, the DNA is TGTGCCAGCAGCACCGACAGTTTGGGTAGCTCCTACGAGCAGTACTTC.

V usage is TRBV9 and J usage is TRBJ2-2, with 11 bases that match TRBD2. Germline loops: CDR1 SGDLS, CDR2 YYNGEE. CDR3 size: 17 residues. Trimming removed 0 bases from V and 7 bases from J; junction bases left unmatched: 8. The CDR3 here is CASSVEIAGGFSGELFF. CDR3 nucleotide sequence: TGTGCCAGCAGCGTAGAGATAGCGGGGGGGTTCAGCGGGGAGCTGTTTTTT.

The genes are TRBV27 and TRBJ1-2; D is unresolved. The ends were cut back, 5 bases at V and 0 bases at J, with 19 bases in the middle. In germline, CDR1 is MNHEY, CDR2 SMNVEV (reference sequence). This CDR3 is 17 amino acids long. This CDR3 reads CASSPIGQSASNYGYTF. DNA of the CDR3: TGTGCCAGCAGTCCCATCGGCCAGTCCGCCTCTAACTATGGCTACACCTTC.

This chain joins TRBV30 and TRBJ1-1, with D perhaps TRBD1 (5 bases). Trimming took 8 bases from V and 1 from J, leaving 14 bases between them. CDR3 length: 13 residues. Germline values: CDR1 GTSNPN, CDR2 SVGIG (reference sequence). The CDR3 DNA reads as TGTGCCGGGTGGAGGGGAACGAACACTGAAGCTTTCTTT. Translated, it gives CAGWRGTNTEAFF. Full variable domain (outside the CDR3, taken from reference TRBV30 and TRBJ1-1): SQTIHQWPATLVQPVGSPLSLECTVEGTSNPNLYWYRQAAGRGLQLLFYSVGIGQISSEVPQNLSASRPQDRQFILSSKKLLLSDSGFYLCAGWRGTNTEAFFGQGTRLTVV.

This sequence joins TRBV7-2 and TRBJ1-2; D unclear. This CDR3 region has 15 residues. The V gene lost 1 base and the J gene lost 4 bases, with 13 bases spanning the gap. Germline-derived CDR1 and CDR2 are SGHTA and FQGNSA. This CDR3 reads CASSLEQPTSYGYTF. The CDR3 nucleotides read TGTGCCAGCAGCTTAGAACAGCCGACAAGCTATGGCTACACCTTC.

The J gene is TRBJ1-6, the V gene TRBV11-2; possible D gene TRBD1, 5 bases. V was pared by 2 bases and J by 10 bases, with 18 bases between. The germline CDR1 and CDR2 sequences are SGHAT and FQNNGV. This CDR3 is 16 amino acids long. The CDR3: CASSLRAGQGESPLHF. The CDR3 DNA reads TGTGCCAGCAGCTTAAGGGCGGGCCAGGGTGAGTCACCCCTCCACTTT.

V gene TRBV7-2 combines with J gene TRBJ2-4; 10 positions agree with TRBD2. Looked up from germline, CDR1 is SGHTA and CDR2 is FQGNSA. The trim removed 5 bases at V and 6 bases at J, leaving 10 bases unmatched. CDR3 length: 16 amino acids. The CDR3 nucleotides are TGTGCCAGCAGCCTAAGCGGGGGGGTGACCCTAAACATTCAGTACTTC. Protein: CASSLSGGVTLNIQYF.

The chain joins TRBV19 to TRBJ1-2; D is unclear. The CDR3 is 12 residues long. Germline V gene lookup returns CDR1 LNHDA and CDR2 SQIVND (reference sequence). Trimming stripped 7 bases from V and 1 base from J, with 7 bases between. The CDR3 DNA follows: TGTGCCAGTATAAACAGTAACTATGGCTACACCTTC. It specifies CASINSNYGYTF.

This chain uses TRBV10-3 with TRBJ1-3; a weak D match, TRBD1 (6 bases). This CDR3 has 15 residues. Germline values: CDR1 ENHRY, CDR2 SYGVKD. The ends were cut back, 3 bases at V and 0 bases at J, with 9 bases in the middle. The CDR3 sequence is CAISELGGSGNTIYF. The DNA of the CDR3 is TGTGCCATCAGTGAACTAGGGGGCTCTGGAAACACCATATATTTT.

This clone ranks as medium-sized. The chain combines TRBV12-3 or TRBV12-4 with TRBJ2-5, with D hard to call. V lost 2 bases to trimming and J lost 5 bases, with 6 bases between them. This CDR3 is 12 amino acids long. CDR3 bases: TGTGCCAGCAGTTTAAGGGTGGAGACCCAGTACTTC. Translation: CASSLRVETQYF.

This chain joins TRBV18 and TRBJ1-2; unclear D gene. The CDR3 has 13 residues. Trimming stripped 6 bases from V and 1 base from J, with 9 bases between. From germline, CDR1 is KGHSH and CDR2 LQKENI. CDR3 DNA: TGTGCCAGCTCCGCGACGGATAACTATGGCTACACCTTC. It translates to CASSATDNYGYTF.

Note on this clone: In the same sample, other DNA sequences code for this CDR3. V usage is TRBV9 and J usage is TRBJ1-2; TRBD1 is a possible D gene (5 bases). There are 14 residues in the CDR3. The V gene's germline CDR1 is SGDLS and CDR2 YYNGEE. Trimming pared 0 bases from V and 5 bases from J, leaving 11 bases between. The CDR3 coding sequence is TGTGCCAGCAGCGTAGGTTCAGGGACTTATGGCTACACCTTC. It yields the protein CASSVGSGTYGYTF.

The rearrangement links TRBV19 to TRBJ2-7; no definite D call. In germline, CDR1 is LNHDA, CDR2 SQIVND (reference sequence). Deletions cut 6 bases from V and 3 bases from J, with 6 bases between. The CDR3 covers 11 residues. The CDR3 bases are TGTGCCAGTAGCACCCACTACGAGCAGTACTTC. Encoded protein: CASSTHYEQYF. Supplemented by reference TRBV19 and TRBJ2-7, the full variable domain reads DGGITQSPKYLFRKEGQNVTLSCEQNLNHDAMYWYRQDPGQGLRLIYYSQIVNDFQKGDIAEGYSVSREKKESFPLTVTSAQKNPTAFYLCASSTHYEQYFGPGTRLTVT.